This record concerns one T cell receptor beta chain sequence. What it recognizes is unknown. These data originate in a study of cytomegalovirus exposure and HLA in healthy donors. Clones were sequenced by immunoSEQ multiplex PCR, and TCRdb holds only the in-frame ones, with some missing. Of 150,000 to 200,000 clones in the sample, about 90% were seen once. Study-wide points: First-cohort TCR clusters tended to co-occur in the 90 to 150 validation repertoires, a later analysis found.

CDR1 and CDR2 from the germline V gene are MNHEY and SMNVEV (reference sequence). This CDR3 spans 13 amino acids. V shed 5 bases, J shed 10 bases, and the junction held 6 bases outside the gene matches. Sequenced input: PBMCs. This sequence originates from a woman between 18 and 29 years old in good health and CMV-seropositive. The rearrangement uses TRBV27 and TRBJ2-1; 9 nucleotides line up with TRBD2. The CDR3 DNA follows: TGTGCCAGCAGTATGACTAGCGGAGGAGAGCAGTTCTTC. Translated, it gives CASSMTSGGEQFF.